This TCR beta chain is drawn from a study of T-cell memory formation after mild COVID-19. Study conclusions and caveats: Some clones that responded were present in memory (sampled pre-infection), which suggests cross-reactive memory joined. Day 37-peaking second-wave clones had unconfirmed SARS-CoV-2 specificity.

V lost 1 base to trimming and J lost 5 bases, with 14 bases between them. This CDR3 spans 15 amino acids. Germline V gives CDR1 SGHDN, CDR2 FVKESK. Details on this clonotype: Its antigen is still unknown.

Libraries for TCRalpha and TCRbeta carried sample barcodes and unique molecular identifiers via 5'RACE. MiXCR, run by TCRdb on the 5' RACE reads, gives a single entry per CDR3 protein. In the table there are under 550,000 distinct CDR3 sequences, under 20% of which are singletons. Material: PBMCs or a T cell subset sorted from them (not recorded which). This TCR came from a man between 18 and 29 years old who had mild COVID-19 (a few samples of this study predate the infection). Cell type and time point are not known. The chain couples TRBV14 to TRBJ2-5; D may correspond to TRBD1 or TRBD2 (5 bases each). CDR3 protein: CASSQVFSGAETQYF. CDR3 bases: TGTGCCAGCAGCCAAGTCTTCTCCGGGGCGGAGACCCAGTACTTC.